The 9 T cell receptor beta chains below were found in one sample sequenced in a study of technical replicates of blood from several donors. TCRdb keeps only in-frame clones here, not all; method: immunoSEQ multiplex PCR. The data show tens of thousands of clones, around 93% seen once. Sequencing input: T cells isolated from PBMCs. These receptors were taken from a human donor in good health.

The chain carries TRBV9 and TRBJ2-3, with 8 nucleotides matching TRBD1. The germline V gene has CDR1 SGDLS and CDR2 YYNGEE. CDR3 length equals 15 residues. With V trimmed by 3 bases and J by 6 bases, 9 bases remained unmatched. In nucleotides, the CDR3 is TGTGCCAGCAGCGGACCATCAAACAGGGGGGATACGCAGTATTTT. This gives the protein CASSGPSNRGDTQYF. The full variable domain, its missing parts supplied by reference TRBV9 and TRBJ2-3, is DSGVTQTPKHLITATGQRVTLRCSPRSGDLSVYWYQQSLDQGLQFLIQYYNGEERAKGNILERFSAQQFPDLHSELNLSSLELGDSALYFCASSGPSNRGDTQYFGPGTRLTVL.

This chain joins TRBV14 and TRBJ2-7; 9 positions agree with TRBD1. V shed 4 bases, J shed 4 bases, and the junction held 8 bases outside the gene matches. The CDR3 covers 15 residues. Per germline, CDR1 SGHDN and CDR2 FVKESK. CDR3 sequence reads: CASSPRDRVEYEQYF. The CDR3 nucleotides read TGTGCCAGCAGCCCCCGGGACAGGGTGGAGTACGAGCAGTACTTC.

The chain couples TRBV30 to TRBJ1-4; 10 bases fit TRBD1. Trimming at V came to 7 bases and at J to 5 bases, leaving 7 bases not matched to a gene. This CDR3 is built from 14 residues. Germline-derived CDR1 and CDR2 are GTSNPN and SVGIG (reference sequence). This CDR3 reads CASSPGQGNEKLFF. CDR3 nucleotides: TGTGCCTCATCACCGGGACAGGGGAATGAAAAACTGTTTTTT.

The V gene is TRBV11-2, the J gene TRBJ2-7; D perhaps matches TRBD1 (6 bases). This CDR3 spans 13 amino acids. The V end was cut by 5 bases, the J end by 7 bases, with 15 bases between. CDR1 is SGHAT, CDR2 FQNNGV, per germline. The chain's CDR3 is CASSSPGDFEQYF. In DNA form, the CDR3 reads TGTGCCAGCAGCAGCCCAGGGGATTTTGAGCAGTACTTC.

The V and J genes are TRBV19 and TRBJ2-4; 12 bases match TRBD2. The junction had 5 bases not matched to a gene; V was cut back by 0 bases and J by 5 bases. The CDR3 has 17 amino acids. The germline CDR1 and CDR2 sequences are LNHDA and SQIVND (reference sequence). CDR3 nucleotides: TGTGCCAGTAGTATAGAAACTAGCGGGAGGAGGGAAAACATTCAGTACTTC. This codes for CASSIETSGRRENIQYF. Combining the CDR3 with reference TRBV19 and TRBJ2-4 gives the whole variable domain DGGITQSPKYLFRKEGQNVTLSCEQNLNHDAMYWYRQDPGQGLRLIYYSQIVNDFQKGDIAEGYSVSREKKESFPLTVTSAQKNPTAFYLCASSIETSGRRENIQYFGAGTRLSVL.

The chain uses TRBV5-6 and TRBJ2-7, with D perhaps TRBD1 (6 bases). From germline, CDR1 is SGHDT and CDR2 YYEEEE. V was cut by 5 bases and J by 2 bases, with 17 bases left in between. The CDR3 covers 15 residues. CDR3 in amino acids: CASSPLGHLPYEQYF. The CDR3 nucleotides are TGTGCCAGCAGTCCTCTGGGACATCTACCCTACGAGCAGTACTTC.

The gene calls are TRBV28 and TRBJ1-2, with 7 nucleotides matching TRBD1. V was clipped by 8 bases and J by 7 bases; unmatched bases: 7. The length of the CDR3 is 12 residues. CDR1 is MDHEN and CDR2 is SYDVKM in the germline V gene. The CDR3: CASGGGSFGYTF. In DNA form, the CDR3 reads TGTGCCAGCGGAGGGGGCTCATTTGGCTACACCTTC.

The count of this clone is one. The chain carries TRBV28 and TRBJ1-4; D remains unclear. Per germline, CDR1 MDHEN and CDR2 SYDVKM. The CDR3 length is 15 residues. V dropped 4 bases and J dropped 4 bases, with 13 bases sitting between them. The CDR3 protein is CASSSPSDYNEKLFF. The CDR3 bases are TGTGCCAGCAGTTCCCCGTCAGATTATAATGAAAAACTGTTTTTT.

This rearrangement joins TRBV11-3 to TRBJ1-1; 7 bases are a match to TRBD1. The CDR3 covers 17 residues. Germline CDR1 is SGHNT and CDR2 is YENEEA. V lost 5 bases, J lost 4 bases, and 16 bases stayed unmatched. The CDR3 spells CASSVTGRSATGTEAFF. CDR3 DNA sequence: TGTGCCAGCAGCGTGACAGGGCGGTCAGCGACGGGCACTGAAGCTTTCTTT.